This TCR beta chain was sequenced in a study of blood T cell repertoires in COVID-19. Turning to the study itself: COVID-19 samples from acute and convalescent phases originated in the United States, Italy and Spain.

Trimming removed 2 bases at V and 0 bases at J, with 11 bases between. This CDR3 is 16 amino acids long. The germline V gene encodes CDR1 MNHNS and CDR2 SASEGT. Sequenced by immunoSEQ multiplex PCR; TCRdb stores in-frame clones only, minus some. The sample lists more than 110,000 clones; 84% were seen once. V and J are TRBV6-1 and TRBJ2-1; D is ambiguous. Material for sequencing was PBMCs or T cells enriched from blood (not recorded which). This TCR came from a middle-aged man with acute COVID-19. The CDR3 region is CASSELGGGSYNEQFF. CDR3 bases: TGTGCCAGCAGTGAACTTGGCGGCGGCTCCTACAATGAGCAGTTCTTC.